This T cell receptor beta chain emerged from a study of cytomegalovirus exposure and HLA in healthy donors. V lost 4 bases and J lost 6; bases outside the gene matches: 15. This CDR3 region has 16 residues. Germline V CDR1 and CDR2: SGHNT, YYREEE (reference sequence). Researchers ran the PCR with 60 Vbeta and 13 Jbeta primers. Sequencing was performed with immunoSEQ multiplex PCR; in TCRdb, only in-frame clones are kept and a portion is missing. Of 100,000 or so clones listed, roughly 83% are singletons. The source material was PBMCs. The chain has TRBV5-4 and TRBJ2-7; 8 bases align to TRBD2. The clonotype was recovered from a man aged 40-49 years in good health and CMV-seronegative. The CDR3 DNA reads TGTGCCAGCAGCCCAAACACCGGGACTAGTAGGATCGAGCAGTACTTC. This encodes CASSPNTGTSRIEQYF.